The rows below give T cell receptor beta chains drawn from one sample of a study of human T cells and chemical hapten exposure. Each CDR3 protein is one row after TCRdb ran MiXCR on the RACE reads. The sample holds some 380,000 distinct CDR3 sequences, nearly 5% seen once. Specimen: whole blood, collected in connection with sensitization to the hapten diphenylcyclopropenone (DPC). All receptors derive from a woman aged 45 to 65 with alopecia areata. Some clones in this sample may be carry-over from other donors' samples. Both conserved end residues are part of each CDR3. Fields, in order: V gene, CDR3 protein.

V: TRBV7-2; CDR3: CASSPMGQGAYGYTF
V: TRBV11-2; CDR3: CASSLYQAGEAFF
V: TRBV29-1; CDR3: CSVPTSGNTGELFF
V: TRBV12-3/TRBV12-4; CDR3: CASRTTGVDYEQYF
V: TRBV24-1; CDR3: CATSDFRGTEAFF
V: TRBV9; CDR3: CASSVALLAGQYEQYF
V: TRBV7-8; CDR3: CASSLRDRGPSGNTIYF
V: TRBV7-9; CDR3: CASSLGRGLASSTDTQYF
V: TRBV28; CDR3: CASSFTFGGNTEAFF
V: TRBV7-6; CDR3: CASSQGTEYEQYF
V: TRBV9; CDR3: CASSATPGLDYEQYF
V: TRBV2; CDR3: CASSEVARGGPRETQYF
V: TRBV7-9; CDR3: CASSSLAGLGPYNEQFF
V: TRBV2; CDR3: CASSEPSFEKLFF
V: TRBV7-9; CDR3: CASQFSRRGVLSTDTQYF
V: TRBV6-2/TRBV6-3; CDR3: CASSEQGSGANVLTF
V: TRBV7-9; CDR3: CASSWRDRGNTGELFF
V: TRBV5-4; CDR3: CASSLAGPWGEKLFF
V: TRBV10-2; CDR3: CASSPTTDTQYF
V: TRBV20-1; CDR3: CSAAAGPANNEQFF
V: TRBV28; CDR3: CASTPMGEAQYF
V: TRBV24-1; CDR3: CATSDYRTAVGSGANVLTF
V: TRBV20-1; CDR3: CSASTLPGELFF
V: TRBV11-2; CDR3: CASSLVAGLAGVPYEQYF
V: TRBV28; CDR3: CASTARDRTQQPQHF
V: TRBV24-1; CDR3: CATSDPGTGVINEQFF
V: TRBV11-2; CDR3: CASSFRPPLAGVVNNVQFF
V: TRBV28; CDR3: CASSRLALYNEQFF
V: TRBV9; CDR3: CASSVEMGGEQYF
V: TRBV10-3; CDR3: CAITVDRNTEAFF
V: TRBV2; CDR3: CASRDAGDTQYF
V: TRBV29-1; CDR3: CSVIHEEKLFF
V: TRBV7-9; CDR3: CASSFHRGDTEAFF